This T cell receptor beta chain was observed in a study of T-cell memory formation after mild COVID-19. Study findings and constraints: Clones contracting day 15 to 85 were balanced CD4/CD8; later expanders leaned CD4+.

As to this clonotype: Its antigen is undetermined.

Trimming stripped 7 bases from V and 1 base from J, with 10 bases between. The CDR3 has 13 residues. 5'RACE with constant-segment primers built TCRalpha and TCRbeta cDNA libraries with UMIs. TCRdb processed the 5' RACE reads anew with MiXCR; each CDR3 protein has one entry. The sample lists over 500,000 distinct CDR3 sequences, 15% to 20% occurring once. This clonotype was sampled from an adult woman who had mild COVID-19 (a few samples of this study predate the infection). Cell type and time point are not known. V gene TRBV12-3 or TRBV12-4 combines with J gene TRBJ1-1; tentatively, D is TRBD1 (6 bases). The sample comprised PBMCs or a T cell subset sorted from them (not recorded which). CDR3 coding DNA: TGTGCCAGCACCACAGGGAGGAACACTGAAGCTTTCTTT. Protein sequence: CASTTGRNTEAFF.